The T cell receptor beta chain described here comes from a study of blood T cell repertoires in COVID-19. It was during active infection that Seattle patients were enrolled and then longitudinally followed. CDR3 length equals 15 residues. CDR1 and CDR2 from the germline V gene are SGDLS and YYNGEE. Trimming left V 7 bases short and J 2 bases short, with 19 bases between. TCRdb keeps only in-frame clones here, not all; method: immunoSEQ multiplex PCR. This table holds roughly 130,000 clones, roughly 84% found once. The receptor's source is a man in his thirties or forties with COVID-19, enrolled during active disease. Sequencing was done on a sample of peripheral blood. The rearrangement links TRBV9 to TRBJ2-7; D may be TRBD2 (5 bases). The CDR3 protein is CASSVQAGPTYEQYF. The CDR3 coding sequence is TGTGCCAGCTCGGTTCAGGCGGGCCCTACCTACGAGCAGTACTTC.